This T cell receptor (beta chain) was sequenced for a study of T cell repertoires in cytomegalovirus infection. Background on the study: Well-studied HLA-B-restricted CMV epitopes were used in the study alongside recently identified HLA-C-restricted ones. Shared public TCR beta signatures pointed to both CMV infection and a matching HLA type.

In TCRdb, the reads were re-called with MiXCR into one record per CDR3 protein. Of about 330,000 distinct CDR3 sequences listed, approximately 35% are singletons. Study-level findings and limits: HLA-C-restricted CMV-specific TCR beta clonotypes were dominant in the ex vivo response.

V lost 4 bases and J lost 3; bases outside the gene matches: 19. The CDR3 totals 19 residues. CDR1 and CDR2 (germline): LNHDA, SQIVND (reference sequence). Regarding this clonotype: The antigen remains undetermined.

The sequencing used cultured PBMCs, collected from culture after CMV antigen stimulation. The rearrangement uses TRBV19 and TRBJ2-3; TRBD2 matches 7 bases. The receptor comes from a human donor in good health (CMV status not recorded). Some clones in this sample may be carry-over from other donors' samples. CDR3 in DNA: TGTGCCAGTAGTAAGCCCACCGCGCGACTAGCTGTTAGAACAGATACGCAGTATTTT. Its translation is CASSKPTARLAVRTDTQYF.